The 3 T cell receptor beta chains below come from one sample, sequenced in a study of long-term antiretroviral therapy in people with HIV (dated by TCRdb to 2021 to 2024). The immunoSEQ hsTCRB v3.0 assay was used at survey level resolution to sequence the TRB variable region. Here the immuneACCESS table is served through TCRdb, limited to in-frame sequences with V and J called. Missing clones are a known gap in these copies; in checked studies unresolved V genes cover under half, and the rest lacks a known reason. This sample lists roughly 20,000 clones; roughly 76% were detected once. The ten largest account for 12% of the sample. The sample consisted of unsorted PBMCs, taken less than 1.8 years before starting antiretroviral therapy. The receptors originated from a woman in her thirties or forties with HIV.

The gene calls are TRBV5-1 and TRBJ2-1, with D possibly being TRBD2 (6 bases). Germline V CDR1 and CDR2: SGHRS, YFSETQ. The CDR3 sequence is 16 residues long. Trimming cost V 0 bases and J 2 bases, with 12 bases left between them. This CDR3 is CASSLDGGTTYNEQFF. The CDR3 DNA reads TGCGCCAGCAGCTTGGATGGCGGGACCACCTACAATGAGCAGTTCTTC.

The chain combines TRBV30 with TRBJ1-2; the match to TRBD1 covers 7 bases. The CDR3 sequence is 14 residues long. The ends lost 3 bases at V and 2 bases at J; junction bases unmatched: 6. Germline V gene sequence: CDR1 GTSNPN, CDR2 SVGIG (reference sequence). The CDR3 DNA follows: TGTGCCTGGAGCAGGGGGGGGCCAAACTATGGCTACACCTTC. This sequence encodes CAWSRGGPNYGYTF.

The DNA for the CDR3 is TGTGCCAGCAGCGCGTCAGCCTTCGACGAAAAACTGTTTTTT. Translating it yields CASSASAFDEKLFF. This chain connects TRBV5-4 to TRBJ1-4; D not resolved. The CDR3 spans 14 residues. The V and J ends lost 4 bases and 8 bases respectively, with 15 bases between them. The germline V gene has CDR1 SGHNT and CDR2 YYREEE (reference sequence).